This paragraph reports one TCR beta chain. Its matching antigen is unknown. This sample stems from a study of cytomegalovirus exposure and HLA in healthy donors. Findings and limits, study-wide: Sequencing depth roughly uniform across donors was assumed in presence/absence analyses.

Primers: 60 Vbeta forward and 13 Jbeta reverse. Libraries were prepared by immunoSEQ multiplex PCR; TCRdb keeps only in-frame clonotypes and omits some of them. The sample comprises 14,000 or so clones, 60% to 70% of which are singletons, and approximately 17% rests with the top ten. CDR1 LGHNA and CDR2 YNFKEQ come from the germline V gene. The germline V and J ends were trimmed by 1 base and 7 bases, with 13 bases remaining between them. This CDR3 contains 15 residues. J is TRBJ1-4 and V is TRBV4-2; D not resolved. This receptor was identified in a woman in her forties or fifties in good health and CMV-seropositive. Sequences were obtained from PBMCs. Here the CDR3 DNA reads TGTGCCAGCAGCCAAGGGAGGCGCCTTGGTGAAAAACTGTTTTTT. The encoded protein is CASSQGRRLGEKLFF.